The sequence of this T cell receptor beta chain was determined in a study of T cells expressing NK-cell markers. CDR1 and CDR2 (germline): SGHDT, YYEEEE. The CDR3 loop spans 15 amino acids. TCRdb re-called the 5' RACE reads and gives one entry per CDR3 protein, without DNA. This table holds approximately 460,000 distinct CDR3 sequences. This chain connects TRBV5-6 to TRBJ2-1. The sequence was obtained from a woman between 18 and 70 years old in good health. The sample consisted of blood T cells: a sorted CD56 or NKG2C T cell subset, CD4+ or CD8+ T cells, or bulk PBMC T cells (not recorded which). CDR3 protein: CASSPTLSSYNEQFF.